The 6 T cell receptor beta chains below were found in one sample sequenced in a study of regulatory T cells in long-lasting Graves disease. Building the TCR beta libraries relied on iRepertoire HTBI primers, and CDR3 regions underwent Arm-PCR. TCRdb re-analysed the multiplex PCR reads in MiXCR, keeping a single row per CDR3 protein. The sample carries some 220,000 distinct CDR3 sequences, around a fifth recorded once. Time point here: newly diagnosed GD, antithyroid drugs for less than 3 months. Making the TCR library involved RNA that had been extracted from PBMCs. The same sample was also studied in work on T cells in Graves' hyperthyroidism and ophthalmopathy.

Material: peripheral blood mononuclear cells (PBMCs), obtained at new diagnosis, from a patient treated with antithyroid drugs. These receptors originate from a woman between 25 and 40 years old with Graves disease.

This clonotype was seen ten or more times. The V gene is TRBV11-3, the J gene TRBJ2-7; 7 nucleotides align to TRBD2. V was clipped by 5 bases and J by 7 bases; unmatched bases: 8. The CDR3 runs 13 residues. Germline lookup yields CDR1 SGHNT and CDR2 YENEEA. For the CDR3, the DNA is TGTGCCAGCAGCCCACGGGGAGGGGTTGAGCAGTACTTC. The encoded protein is CASSPRGGVEQYF.

The sample holds many counts of this clonotype. This sequence joins TRBV7-9 and TRBJ1-6; 10 bases align to TRBD1. There are 15 residues in the CDR3. Germline CDR1 SEHNR, CDR2 FQNEAQ (reference sequence). J lost 5 bases, V lost 6 bases, and 4 bases had no gene match. The CDR3 here is CASSTTGGDNSPLHF. The CDR3 coding sequence is TGTGCCAGCAGTACGACAGGGGGCGATAATTCACCCCTCCACTTT.

The chain joins TRBV5-1 to TRBJ2-6; D gene ambiguous. This CDR3 comprises 14 residues. V lost 4 bases and J lost 1, with 6 bases in between. Germline V lookup: CDR1 SGHRS, CDR2 YFSETQ. CDR3 bases: TGCGCCAGCAGCGGGCGGTCTGGGGCCAACGTCCTGACTTTC. Residues: CASSGRSGANVLTF.

This chain links TRBV6-2 or TRBV6-3 with TRBJ2-1, with TRBD2 matching 8 bases. This CDR3 region has 15 residues. Germline V gene lookup returns CDR1 MNHEY and CDR2 SVGEGT. V was pared by 5 bases and J by 3 bases, with 6 bases of the junction left unmatched. CDR3 in DNA: TGTGCCAGCAGTAGAGCGGGGGACTACTACAATGAGCAGTTCTTC. It is translated as CASSRAGDYYNEQFF.

This clonotype was counted many times. The CDR3 protein is CATSRDSRYGYTF. The CDR3 region has the DNA TGTGCCACCAGCAGGGACAGTCGGTATGGCTACACCTTC. The rearrangement joins TRBV15 to TRBJ1-2, with a tentative D call TRBD1 (6 bases). The CDR3 loop spans 13 amino acids. V dropped 3 bases and J dropped 5 bases, with 10 bases sitting between them. Germline assignment: CDR1 LNHNV and CDR2 YYDKDF (reference sequence).

Many counts were recorded for this clonotype. The V gene is TRBV7-8, the J gene TRBJ1-2; weak D call: TRBD1 (5 bases). Germline V gene data show CDR1 as SGHVS and CDR2 as FQNEAQ. V gave up 5 bases and J gave up 6 bases, with 34 bases separating them. The CDR3 runs to 20 residues. The CDR3 protein is CASSDNRLRDVKWGADGYTF. In DNA form, the CDR3 reads TGTGCCAGCAGCGACAACCGCCTTCGGGACGTGAAGTGGGGCGCAGATGGCTACACCTTC.